Given below is one T cell receptor beta chain in context. The source of the sample is a study of blood T cell repertoires in COVID-19. The overall study: The United States, Italy and Spain supplied acute and convalescent COVID-19 samples. The analysed material was cDNA or gDNA that came from T cells, B-cell-depleted T cells, or PBMCs.

Deletions cut 6 bases from V and 2 bases from J, with 20 bases between. In germline, CDR1 is MNHEY, CDR2 SVGEGT. CDR3 length: 16 amino acids. Per the authors' pipeline: Reference gene primers were amplified, and this amplification served to estimate nucleated cell counts. The table came from immunoSEQ multiplex PCR; TCRdb's copy has only in-frame clones and leaves some out. The V and J calls and the clone size are those of that table, but D and trimming were determined from the DNA. The table lists some 670,000 clones, approximately 90% of them singletons, with about 0.24% in the top ten. V gene TRBV6-2 or TRBV6-3 combines with J gene TRBJ2-7, with a weak D call TRBD1 (5 bases). Input material: peripheral blood. This TCR was recovered from a woman younger than 30 with acute or convalescent COVID-19. The CDR3 loop reads CASSPPLYRKTYEQYF. CDR3 coding DNA: TGTGCCAGCAGCCCACCACTATACAGGAAAACCTACGAGCAGTACTTC.